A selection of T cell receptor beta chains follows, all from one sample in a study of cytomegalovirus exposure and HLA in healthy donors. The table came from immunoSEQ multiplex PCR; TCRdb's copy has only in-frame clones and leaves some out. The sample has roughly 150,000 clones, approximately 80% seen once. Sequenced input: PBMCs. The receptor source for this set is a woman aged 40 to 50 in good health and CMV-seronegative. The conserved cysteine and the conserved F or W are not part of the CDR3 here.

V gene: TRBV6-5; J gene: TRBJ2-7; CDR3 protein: ASSSTGGEQY
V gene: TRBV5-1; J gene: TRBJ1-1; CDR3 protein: ASSLGATVNTEAF
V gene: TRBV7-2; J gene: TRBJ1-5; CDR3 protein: ASSLAGAGGHNQPQH
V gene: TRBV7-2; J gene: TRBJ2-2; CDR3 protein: ASSHRKGGANGELF
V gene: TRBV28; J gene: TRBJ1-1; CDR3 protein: ASSPSPIAF
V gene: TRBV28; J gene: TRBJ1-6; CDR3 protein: ASSSRGFGADSPLH
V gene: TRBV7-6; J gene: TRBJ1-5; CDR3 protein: ASSLDSQQPQH
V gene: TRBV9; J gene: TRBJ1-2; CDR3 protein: ASSVAGARGSPNYGYT
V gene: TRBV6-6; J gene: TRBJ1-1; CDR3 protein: ASKQGSWNTEAF
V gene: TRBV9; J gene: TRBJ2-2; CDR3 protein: ASGRTSGGTNTGELF
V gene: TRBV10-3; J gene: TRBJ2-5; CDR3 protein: AISDHTQETQY
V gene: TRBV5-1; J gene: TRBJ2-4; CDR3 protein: ASSLDRGHSQY